Following are 19 T cell receptor beta chains from one sample sequenced in a study of CD8 T cells in ankylosing spondylitis. TCRdb recomputed calls from the 5' RACE reads with MiXCR, one row per CDR3 protein. This table has around 150,000 distinct CDR3 sequences, around 20% appearing once. Sequencing was performed on blood, either unsorted or a sorted T cell fraction (not recorded which). These receptors were collected from a male donor with ankylosing spondylitis or in good health (not recorded which).

This clonotype was observed at least ten times. The chain's CDR3 is CASSLDSVNRGGYTF. The CDR3 DNA is TGCGCCAGCAGCTTGGACTCCGTAAACAGGGGTGGCTACACCTTC. This chain uses TRBV5-1 with TRBJ1-2; 7 nucleotides agree with TRBD1. CDR3 size: 15 residues. Trimming cost V 0 bases and J 7 bases; bases outside gene matches: 9. Germline values: CDR1 SGHRS, CDR2 YFSETQ.

J is TRBJ1-1 and V is TRBV6-6; TRBD1 might be the D (6 bases). V lost 9 bases and J 5 bases, leaving 7 bases between the germline ends. The CDR3 covers 10 residues. Per the germline V gene, CDR1 is MNHNY and CDR2 is SVGAGI (reference sequence). This chain's CDR3 is CASQGTEAFF. DNA for the CDR3: TGTGCCAGTCAGGGGACTGAAGCTTTCTTT.

This clonotype was seen repeatedly, ten times or more. The chain combines TRBV11-1 with TRBJ1-1; D ambiguous. V lost 5 bases to trimming and J lost 5 bases, with 18 bases between them. There are 15 residues in the CDR3. The germline CDR1 and CDR2 sequences are SGHAT and FQDESV (reference sequence). CDR3 region: CASSPRRLMGTEAFF. As DNA, the CDR3 is TGTGCCAGCAGCCCCAGGAGACTAATGGGTACTGAAGCTTTCTTT. The full variable domain, rest sourced from reference TRBV11-1 and TRBJ1-1, is EAEVAQSPRYKITEKSQAVAFWCDPISGHATLYWYRQILGQGPELLVQFQDESVVDDSQLPKDRFSAERLKGVDSTLKIQPAELGDSAMYLCASSPRRLMGTEAFFGQGTRLTVV.

This clonotype was recorded at least ten times. J is TRBJ2-6 and V is TRBV28, with 7 bases lining up with TRBD1. The germline V gene has CDR1 MDHEN and CDR2 SYDVKM. The CDR3 has 18 residues. The J segment lost 0 bases and the V segment lost 5 bases, leaving 10 bases of the junction unmatched. CDR3 region: CASSMPGTAYSGANVLTF. The CDR3 DNA reads as TGTGCCAGCAGTATGCCGGGGACAGCCTACTCTGGGGCCAACGTCCTGACTTTC.

V and J are TRBV20-1 and TRBJ2-4, with TRBD2 matching over 11 bases. V lost 0 bases, J lost 0 bases, and 4 bases stayed unmatched. The length of the CDR3 is 17 residues. The germline CDR1 and CDR2 sequences are DFQATT and SNEGSKA (reference sequence). The CDR3 reads CSARDSGRDLAKNIQYF. Here the CDR3 DNA reads TGCAGTGCTAGAGATAGCGGGAGGGACCTAGCCAAAAACATTCAGTACTTC.

The chain joins TRBV20-1 to TRBJ2-1; 14 nucleotides align to TRBD2. The CDR3 covers 16 residues. Germline V gene lookup returns CDR1 DFQATT and CDR2 SNEGSKA (reference sequence). The V gene end was trimmed by 4 bases and the J gene end by 8 bases; junction bases not matched to a gene: 10. The CDR3 spells CSATGGTSGSKDEQFF. CDR3 sequence (DNA): TGCAGTGCTACCGGGGGGACTAGCGGGAGTAAAGATGAGCAGTTCTTC.

This clonotype was recorded a few times. The chain joins TRBV28 to TRBJ1-5; 7 bases match TRBD1. The germline V gene encodes CDR1 MDHEN and CDR2 SYDVKM. The CDR3 covers 18 residues. The J segment lost 7 bases and the V segment lost 2 bases, leaving 17 bases of the junction unmatched. CDR3 in amino acids: CASSLNAPETGREQPQHF. In nucleotides, the CDR3 is TGTGCCAGCAGTTTAAACGCCCCAGAGACAGGGCGAGAACAGCCCCAGCATTTT.

Many counts were recorded for this clonotype. V and J are TRBV10-3 and TRBJ2-3, with 15 bases fitting TRBD2. The CDR3 runs 19 residues. Looked up from germline, CDR1 is ENHRY and CDR2 is SYGVKD. J was trimmed by 9 bases and V by 10 bases; bases with no gene match: 23. CDR3 coding DNA: TGTGCCACCTACTCCGGACTAGCGGGAGGGGGGCAATTTATGAGGACGCAGTATTTT. Residues: CATYSGLAGGGQFMRTQYF.

This clonotype was counted many times. The chain employs TRBV20-1 and TRBJ2-2; possible D gene TRBD1, 5 bases. CDR3 size: 15 residues. V dropped 6 bases and J dropped 0 bases, with 14 bases sitting between them. The germline gives CDR1 DFQATT, CDR2 SNEGSKA (reference sequence). The CDR3: CSATVVGANTGELFF. CDR3 nucleotides: TGCAGTGCCACCGTCGTAGGGGCGAACACCGGGGAGCTGTTTTTT.

This clonotype has ten or more counts. The chain uses TRBV5-1 and TRBJ2-1; D gene uncertain. The length of the CDR3 is 12 residues. Trimming stripped 1 base from V and 6 bases from J, with 5 bases between. Germline V CDR1 and CDR2: SGHRS, YFSETQ. In DNA form, the CDR3 reads TGCGCCAGCAGCTTGTCGAGCAATGAGCAGTTCTTC. Its protein is CASSLSSNEQFF. Supplemented by reference TRBV5-1 and TRBJ2-1, the full variable domain reads KAGVTQTPRYLIKTRGQQVTLSCSPISGHRSVSWYQQTPGQGLQFLFEYFSETQRNKGNFPGRFSGRQFSNSRSEMNVSTLELGDSALYLCASSLSSNEQFFGPGTRLTVL.

This clonotype has ten or more counts. V and J are TRBV28 and TRBJ1-1; TRBD1 matches 7 bases. Germline V CDR1 and CDR2: MDHEN, SYDVKM. V dropped 1 base and J dropped 0; count of bases not matched to a gene: 2. This CDR3 region has 15 residues. The chain's CDR3 is CASSLSGQMNTEAFF. The CDR3 DNA reads TGTGCCAGCAGTTTATCGGGACAGATGAACACTGAAGCTTTCTTT.

Many counts were recorded for this clonotype. The chain uses TRBV7-6 and TRBJ2-7; 7 bases match TRBD2. V gave up 0 bases and J gave up 6 bases; unmatched junction bases: 11. CDR1 and CDR2 from the germline V gene are SGHVS and FNYEAQ. CDR3 length: 16 residues. The CDR3 DNA reads TGTGCCAGCAGCTTAGCGCTTAGGACTAGGGGCGGCGAGCAGTACTTC. It is translated as CASSLALRTRGGEQYF.

This clonotype was counted only a few times. V and J are TRBV24-1 and TRBJ2-1; D is perhaps TRBD1 or TRBD2 (5 bases each). The length of the CDR3 is 17 residues. The germline V gene has CDR1 KGHDR and CDR2 SFDVKD. V lost 1 base and J 3 bases, leaving 15 bases between the germline ends. The CDR3 reads CATSDLGKGTDYNEQFF. CDR3 sequence (DNA): TGTGCCACCAGTGATTTAGGCAAGGGGACGGACTACAATGAGCAGTTCTTC.

This clonotype occurred a few times. This rearrangement joins TRBV27 to TRBJ2-7; 7 bases align to TRBD2. Germline CDR1 MNHEY, CDR2 SMNVEV (reference sequence). Trimming cost V 2 bases and J 0 bases; bases outside gene matches: 13. This CDR3 has 18 residues. The CDR3 reads CASSLVGWSGGSSYEQYF. CDR3 nucleotide sequence: TGTGCCAGCAGTTTAGTGGGTTGGTCCGGCGGGAGCTCCTACGAGCAGTACTTC.

This clonotype was recorded many times. The CDR3 bases are TGTGCCATCAGTGCTAGGCAGAACACTGAAGCTTTCTTT. Its protein is CAISARQNTEAFF. V usage is TRBV10-3 and J usage is TRBJ1-1; no definite D call. V lost 4 bases, J lost 1 base, and 7 bases lay in between. Germline CDR1 reads ENHRY; CDR2 reads SYGVKD. The CDR3 consists of 13 residues.

Many counts were recorded for this clonotype. This rearrangement joins TRBV5-1 to TRBJ2-1; D uncertain. Trimming cost V 4 bases and J 8 bases, with 13 bases left between them. Per the germline V gene, CDR1 is SGHRS and CDR2 is YFSETQ. This CDR3 contains 13 residues. The CDR3 spells CASSPNLADEQFF. Here the CDR3 DNA reads TGCGCCAGCAGCCCTAATTTAGCTGATGAGCAGTTCTTC.

This clonotype was recorded a few times. The rearrangement uses TRBV28 and TRBJ2-1, with 7 bases that match TRBD2. In germline, CDR1 is MDHEN, CDR2 SYDVKM. V was clipped by 2 bases and J by 2 bases; unmatched bases: 3. This CDR3 has 15 residues. The CDR3 reads CASSLAGRAYNEQFF. The CDR3 nucleotides are TGTGCCAGCAGTTTAGCGGGGAGGGCCTACAATGAGCAGTTCTTC.

This clonotype was observed many times. The chain links TRBV5-1 to TRBJ2-3, with a possible D match to TRBD2 (5 bases). The CDR3 sequence is 17 residues long. Trimming removed 0 bases at V and 2 bases at J, with 16 bases between. Germline V gene lookup returns CDR1 SGHRS and CDR2 YFSETQ. CDR3 in amino acids: CASSLGRLAAFTDTQYF. For the CDR3, the DNA is TGCGCCAGCAGCTTGGGTCGTCTAGCAGCATTCACAGATACGCAGTATTTT.

This clonotype was recorded at least ten times. The chain uses TRBV7-8 and TRBJ2-1; 11 bases are shared with TRBD1. V lost 6 bases, J lost 5 bases, and 6 bases stayed unmatched. The CDR3 has 15 amino acids. Germline V CDR1 and CDR2: SGHVS, FQNEAQ. In DNA form, the CDR3 reads TGTGCCAGCAGAGACGGACAGGGGGCACACAATGAGCAGTTCTTC. This codes for CASRDGQGAHNEQFF.